This entry features one T cell receptor beta chain sequence. Its target is not known. The data derive from a study of T cell responses to AZD1222 COVID-19 vaccine. For the study at large: Investigators merged groups given second doses at roughly 4 or roughly 12 weeks. General study findings and limits: Most donors were white British, females outnumbered males, and clonal diversity was possibly underestimated. After two AZD1222 doses, spike-specific TCR breadth and depth rose versus day 0. Repertoire collection took place solely once the T cell response had peaked.

CDR3 size: 14 residues. V shed 0 bases and J shed 4 bases, with 10 bases lying between them. Germline CDR1 is SGHKS and CDR2 is YYEKEE (reference sequence). Measured with immunoSEQ multiplex PCR; TCRdb has only the in-frame clones, and not every one. The sample lists tens of thousands of clones, 89% seen once, with 2% to 3% in the top ten. The V gene is TRBV5-5, the J gene TRBJ1-1; D is unclear. Sequencing used peripheral blood, obtained on day 0 of AZD1222 vaccination. The TCR originated in an adult in good health. CDR3 coding DNA: TGTGCCAGCAGCTTGGCTCAGATGTCCACTGAAGCTTTCTTT. It codes for CASSLAQMSTEAFF.